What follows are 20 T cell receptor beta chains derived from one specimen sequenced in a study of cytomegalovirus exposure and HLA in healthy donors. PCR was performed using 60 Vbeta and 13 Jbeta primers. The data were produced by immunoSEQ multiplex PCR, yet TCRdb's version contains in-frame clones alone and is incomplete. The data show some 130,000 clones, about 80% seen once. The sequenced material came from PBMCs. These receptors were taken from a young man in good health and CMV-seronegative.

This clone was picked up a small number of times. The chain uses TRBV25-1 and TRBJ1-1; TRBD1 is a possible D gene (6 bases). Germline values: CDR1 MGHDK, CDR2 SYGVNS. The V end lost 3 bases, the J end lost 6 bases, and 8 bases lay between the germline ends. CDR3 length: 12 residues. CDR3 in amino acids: CASSEGQPEAFF. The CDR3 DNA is TGTGCCAGCAGTGAGGGACAACCTGAAGCTTTCTTT.

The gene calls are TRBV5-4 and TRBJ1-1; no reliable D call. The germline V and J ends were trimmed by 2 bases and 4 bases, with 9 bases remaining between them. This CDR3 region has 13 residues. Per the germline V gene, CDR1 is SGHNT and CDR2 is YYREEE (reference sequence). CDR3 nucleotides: TGTGCCAGCAGCTTAACGGGAGGCACTGAAGCTTTCTTT. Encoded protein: CASSLTGGTEAFF. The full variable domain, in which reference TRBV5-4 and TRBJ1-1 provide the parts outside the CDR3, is ETGVTQSPTHLIKTRGQQVTLRCSSQSGHNTVSWYQQALGQGPQFIFQYYREEENGRGNFPPRFSGLQFPNYSSELNVNALELDDSALYLCASSLTGGTEAFFGQGTRLTVV.

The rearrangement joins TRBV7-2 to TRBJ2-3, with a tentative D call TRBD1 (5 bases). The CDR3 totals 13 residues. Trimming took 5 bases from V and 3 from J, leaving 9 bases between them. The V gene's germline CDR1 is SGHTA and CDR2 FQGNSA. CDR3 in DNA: TGTGCCAGCAGCCCCCGACAGACAGATACGCAGTATTTT. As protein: CASSPRQTDTQYF.

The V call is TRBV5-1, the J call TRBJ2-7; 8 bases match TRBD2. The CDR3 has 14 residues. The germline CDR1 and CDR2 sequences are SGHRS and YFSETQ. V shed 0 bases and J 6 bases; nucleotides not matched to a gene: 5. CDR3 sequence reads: CASSLARGLVEQYF. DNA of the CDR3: TGCGCCAGCAGCTTGGCCAGGGGACTAGTCGAGCAGTACTTC.

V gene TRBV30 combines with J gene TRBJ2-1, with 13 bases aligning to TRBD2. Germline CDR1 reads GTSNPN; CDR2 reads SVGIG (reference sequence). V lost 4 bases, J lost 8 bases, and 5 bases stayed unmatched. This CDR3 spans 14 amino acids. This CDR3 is CAWTRTSGSYEQFF. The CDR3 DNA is TGTGCCTGGACCCGGACTAGCGGGAGCTATGAGCAGTTCTTC. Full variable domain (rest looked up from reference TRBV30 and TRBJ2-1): SQTIHQWPATLVQPVGSPLSLECTVEGTSNPNLYWYRQAAGRGLQLLFYSVGIGQISSEVPQNLSASRPQDRQFILSSKKLLLSDSGFYLCAWTRTSGSYEQFFGPGTRLTVL.

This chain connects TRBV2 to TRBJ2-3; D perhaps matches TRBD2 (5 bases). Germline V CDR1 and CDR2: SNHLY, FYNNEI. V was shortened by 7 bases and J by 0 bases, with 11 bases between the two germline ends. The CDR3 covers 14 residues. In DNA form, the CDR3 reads TGTGCCAGCACACCCGGGATTAGCACAGATACGCAGTATTTT. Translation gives CASTPGISTDTQYF. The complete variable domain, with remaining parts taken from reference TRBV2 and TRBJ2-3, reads EPEVTQTPSHQVTQMGQEVILRCVPISNHLYFYWYRQILGQKVEFLVSFYNNEISEKSEIFDDQFSVERPDGSNFTLKIRSTKLEDSAMYFCASTPGISTDTQYFGPGTRLTVL.

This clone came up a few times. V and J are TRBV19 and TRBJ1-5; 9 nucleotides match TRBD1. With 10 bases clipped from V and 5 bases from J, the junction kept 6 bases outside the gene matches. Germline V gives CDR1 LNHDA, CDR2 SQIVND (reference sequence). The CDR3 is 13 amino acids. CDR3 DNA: TGTGCCACAGGACAGGGGAGGGATCAGCCCCAGCATTTT. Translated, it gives CATGQGRDQPQHF.

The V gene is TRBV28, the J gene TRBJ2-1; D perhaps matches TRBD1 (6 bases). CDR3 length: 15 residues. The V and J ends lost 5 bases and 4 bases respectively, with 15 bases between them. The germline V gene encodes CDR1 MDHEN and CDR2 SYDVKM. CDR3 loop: CASSISQGTYNEQFF. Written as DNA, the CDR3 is TGTGCCAGCAGTATATCGCAGGGGACGTACAATGAGCAGTTCTTC. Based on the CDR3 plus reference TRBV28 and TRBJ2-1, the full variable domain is DVKVTQSSRYLVKRTGEKVFLECVQDMDHENMFWYRQDPGLGLRLIYFSYDVKMKEKGDIPEGYSVSREKKERFSLILESASTNQTSMYLCASSISQGTYNEQFFGPGTRLTVL.

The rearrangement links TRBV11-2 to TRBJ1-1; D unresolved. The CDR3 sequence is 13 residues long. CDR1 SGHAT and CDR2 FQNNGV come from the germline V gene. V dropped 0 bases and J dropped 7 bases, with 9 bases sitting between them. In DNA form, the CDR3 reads TGTGCCAGCAGCTTAGAAGCGGGGTATGAAGCTTTCTTT. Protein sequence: CASSLEAGYEAFF.

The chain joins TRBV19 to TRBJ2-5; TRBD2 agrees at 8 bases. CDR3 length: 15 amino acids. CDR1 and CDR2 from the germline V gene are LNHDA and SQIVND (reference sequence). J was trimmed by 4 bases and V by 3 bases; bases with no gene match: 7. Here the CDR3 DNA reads TGTGCCAGTAGTATGACTAGCGAGACGGGAGAGACCCAGTACTTC. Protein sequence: CASSMTSETGETQYF.

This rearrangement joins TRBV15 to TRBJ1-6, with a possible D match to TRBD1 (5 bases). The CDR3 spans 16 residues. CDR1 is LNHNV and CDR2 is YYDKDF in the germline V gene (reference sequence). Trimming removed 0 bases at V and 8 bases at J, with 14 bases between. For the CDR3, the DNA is TGTGCCACCAGCAGAGATCGGGGGTCTCTTGATTCACCCCTCCACTTT. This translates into CATSRDRGSLDSPLHF.

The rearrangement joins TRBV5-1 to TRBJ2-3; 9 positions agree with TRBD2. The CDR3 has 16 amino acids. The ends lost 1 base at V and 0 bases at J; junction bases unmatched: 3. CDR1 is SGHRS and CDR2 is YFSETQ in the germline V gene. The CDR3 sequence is CASSLPSGTSTDTQYF. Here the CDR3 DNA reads TGCGCCAGCAGCTTGCCTAGCGGGACTAGCACAGATACGCAGTATTTT.

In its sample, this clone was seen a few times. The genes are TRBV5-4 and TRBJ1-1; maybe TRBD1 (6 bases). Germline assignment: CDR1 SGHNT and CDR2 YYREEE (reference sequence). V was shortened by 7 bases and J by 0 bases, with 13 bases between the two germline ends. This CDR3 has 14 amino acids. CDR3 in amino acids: CASGKTGMNTEAFF. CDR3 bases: TGTGCCAGCGGCAAGACAGGAATGAACACTGAAGCTTTCTTT.

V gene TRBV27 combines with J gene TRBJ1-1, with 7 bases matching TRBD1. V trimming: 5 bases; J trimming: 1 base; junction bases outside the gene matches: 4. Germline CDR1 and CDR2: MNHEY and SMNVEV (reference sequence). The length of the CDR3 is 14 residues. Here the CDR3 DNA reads TGTGCCAGCAGTGGACAGGTAAAGAACACTGAAGCTTTCTTT. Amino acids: CASSGQVKNTEAFF.

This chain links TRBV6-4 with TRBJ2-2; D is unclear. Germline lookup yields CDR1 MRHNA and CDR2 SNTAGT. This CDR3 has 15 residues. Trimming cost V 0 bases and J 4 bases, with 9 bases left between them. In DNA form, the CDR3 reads TGTGCCAGCAGTGACTCGATTAGCAGCACCGGGGAGCTGTTTTTT. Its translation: CASSDSISSTGELFF.

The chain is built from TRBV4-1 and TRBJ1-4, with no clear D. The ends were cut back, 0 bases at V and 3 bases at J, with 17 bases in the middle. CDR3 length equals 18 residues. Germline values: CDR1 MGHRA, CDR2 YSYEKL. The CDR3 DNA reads TGCGCCAGCAGCCAAGATTCGGGGTGGGGAGGTGCTAATGAAAAACTGTTTTTT. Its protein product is CASSQDSGWGGANEKLFF.

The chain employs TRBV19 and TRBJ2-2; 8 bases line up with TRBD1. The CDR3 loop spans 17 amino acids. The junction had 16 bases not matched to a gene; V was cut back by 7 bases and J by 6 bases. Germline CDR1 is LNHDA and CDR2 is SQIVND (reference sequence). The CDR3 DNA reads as TGTGCCAGTACCACGGTAGCAGGGGGCGCAAGCTCCGGGGAGCTGTTTTTT. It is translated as CASTTVAGGASSGELFF.

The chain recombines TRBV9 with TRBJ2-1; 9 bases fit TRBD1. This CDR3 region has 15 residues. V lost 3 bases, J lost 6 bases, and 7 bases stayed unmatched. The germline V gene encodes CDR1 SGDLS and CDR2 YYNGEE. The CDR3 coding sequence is TGTGCCAGCAGCGACCGGACAGGGGAGCCCAATGAGCAGTTCTTC. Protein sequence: CASSDRTGEPNEQFF.

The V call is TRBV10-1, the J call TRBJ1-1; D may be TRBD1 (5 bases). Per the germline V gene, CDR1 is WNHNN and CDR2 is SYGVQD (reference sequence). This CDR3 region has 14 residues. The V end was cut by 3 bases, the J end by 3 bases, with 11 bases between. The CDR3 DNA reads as TGCGCCAGCAGTGAAGGAGGGGAGTACACTGAAGCTTTCTTT. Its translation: CASSEGGEYTEAFF.

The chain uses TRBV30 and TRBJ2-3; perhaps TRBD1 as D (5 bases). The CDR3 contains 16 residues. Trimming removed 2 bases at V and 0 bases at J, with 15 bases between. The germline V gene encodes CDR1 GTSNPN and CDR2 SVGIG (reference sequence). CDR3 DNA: TGTGCCTGGAGTAAGGGGCTCCGCACTAGCACAGATACGCAGTATTTT. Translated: CAWSKGLRTSTDTQYF.